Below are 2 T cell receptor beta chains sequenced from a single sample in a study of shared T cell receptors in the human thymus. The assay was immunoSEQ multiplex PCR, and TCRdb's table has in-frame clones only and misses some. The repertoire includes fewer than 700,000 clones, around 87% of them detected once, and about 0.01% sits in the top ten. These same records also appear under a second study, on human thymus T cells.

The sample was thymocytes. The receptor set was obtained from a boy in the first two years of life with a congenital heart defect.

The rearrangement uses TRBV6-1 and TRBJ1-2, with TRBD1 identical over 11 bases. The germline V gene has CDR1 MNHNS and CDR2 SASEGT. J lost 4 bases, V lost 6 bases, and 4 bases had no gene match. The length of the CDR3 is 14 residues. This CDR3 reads CASRGTGGIYGYTF. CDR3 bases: TGTGCCAGCAGGGGGACAGGGGGGATCTATGGCTACACCTTC.

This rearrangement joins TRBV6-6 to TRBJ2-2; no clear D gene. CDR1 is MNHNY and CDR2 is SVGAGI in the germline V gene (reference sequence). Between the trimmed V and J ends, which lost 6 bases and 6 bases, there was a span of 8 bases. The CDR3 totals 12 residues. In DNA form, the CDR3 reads TGTGCCAGCAGAGAACGGTCCGGGGAGCTGTTTTTT. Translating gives CASRERSGELFF.